A selection of T cell receptor beta chains follows, all from one sample in a study of OX40 agonist ivuxolimab in advanced cancers. Data came from immunoSEQ multiplex PCR; TCRdb stores just in-frame clones and leaves some out. The table records roughly 82,000 clones, around four fifths of them present only once. Sequencing used CD4+ or CD8+ T cells sorted from blood, obtained in a trial of the OX40 agonist ivuxolimab. These receptors originate from an adult with an advanced solid tumor such as melanoma, head and neck, liver or kidney cancer. CDR3s include the opening cysteine and the closing phenylalanine or tryptophan. D genes are given only for firm matches. The size of a clone is reported for some rows only, either as once, few or many, or as a class for expanded clones.

size	D	V	J	CDR3	DNA
-	-	TRBV7-9	TRBJ1-3	CASRKPGNTIYF	TGTGCCAGCAGGAAACCTGGAAACACCATATATTTT
-	TRBD1	TRBV6-6	TRBJ2-7	CASDDRGLEQYF	TGTGCCAGCGATGACAGGGGGCTTGAGCAGTACTTC
few	-	TRBV6-1	TRBJ1-5	CASSEEGGWSQPQHF	TGTGCCAGCAGTGAAGAAGGAGGCTGGAGTCAGCCCCAGCATTTT
once	-	TRBV7-2	TRBJ2-3	CASSSRTHNTDTQYF	TGTGCCAGCAGCTCCCGGACTCATAACACAGATACGCAGTATTTT
-	-	TRBV4-1	TRBJ1-2	CASSQDDRGYGYTF	TGCGCCAGCAGCCAAGATGACAGAGGCTATGGCTACACCTTC
-	-	TRBV10-2	TRBJ1-1	CASSESGGRTEAFF	TGCGCCAGCAGTGAGTCAGGGGGACGGACTGAAGCTTTCTTT
-	-	TRBV4-1	TRBJ1-2	CASSPGAGDYGYTF	TGCGCCAGCAGCCCCGGGGCAGGGGACTATGGCTACACCTTC
once	-	TRBV18	TRBJ1-5	CASSPLGRGTSNQPQHF	TGTGCCAGCTCACCCCTCGGTCGCGGAACTAGCAATCAGCCCCAGCATTTT
-	-	TRBV27	TRBJ2-1	CASSLSLGGGQGEQFF	TGTGCCAGCAGTTTATCTCTGGGAGGGGGGCAAGGCGAGCAGTTCTTC
-	-	TRBV30	TRBJ2-7	CAWSRSLRASGQYF	TGTGCCTGGAGTAGATCCCTCAGGGCCAGCGGGCAGTACTTC
-	TRBD2	TRBV5-1	TRBJ2-3	CASSRSGGLGADTQYF	TGCGCCAGCAGCAGAAGCGGGGGGCTGGGCGCAGATACGCAGTATTTT
-	-	TRBV7-2	TRBJ1-3	CASIPVNSGNTIYF	TGTGCCAGCATCCCAGTCAACTCTGGAAACACCATATATTTT
-	TRBD2	TRBV4-2	TRBJ2-5	CASSQDTGLAGVGLGAQYF	TGTGCCAGCAGCCAAGATACGGGACTAGCGGGGGTAGGGCTTGGCGCCCAGTACTTC
-	-	TRBV6-1	TRBJ1-6	CASSVGTTPYNSPLHF	TGTGCCAGCAGTGTAGGGACAACGCCCTATAATTCACCCCTCCACTTT
once	-	TRBV7-9	TRBJ2-7	CASSLTNSYEQYF	TGTGCCAGCAGCTTAACGAACTCCTACGAGCAGTACTTC
-	-	TRBV10-3	TRBJ1-4	CASSPRSPPEKLFF	TGTGCCAGTTCCCCGCGATCTCCTCCTGAAAAACTGTTTTTT
once	-	TRBV6-1	TRBJ2-3	CASSDLSRDTDTQYF	TGTGCCAGCAGTGACCTTTCCAGAGACACAGATACGCAGTATTTT
once	TRBD1	TRBV7-2	TRBJ1-4	CASSQGQGYEKLFF	TGTGCCAGCAGCCAAGGACAGGGTTACGAAAAACTGTTTTTT
-	-	TRBV7-3	TRBJ1-6	CASSAQPLNSPLHF	TGTGCCAGCAGCGCCCAACCCCTAAATTCACCCCTCCACTTT
few	TRBD1	TRBV12-5	TRBJ2-5	CASGSGQGETQYF	TGTGCTAGTGGCTCGGGACAGGGGGAGACCCAGTACTTC
few	-	TRBV29-1	TRBJ2-3	CSAQDSASTDTQYF	TGCAGCGCGCAGGACAGTGCTAGCACAGATACGCAGTATTTT
-	TRBD1	TRBV5-4	TRBJ1-3	CASSLGQGLSGNTIYF	TGTGCCAGCAGCTTGGGACAGGGTCTGTCTGGAAACACCATATATTTT
-	-	TRBV7-9	TRBJ2-5	CASSLGSYQETQYF	TGTGCCAGCAGCTTAGGGTCGTACCAAGAGACCCAGTACTTC
-	-	TRBV30	TRBJ2-1	CAWSIKQGNEQFF	TGTGCCTGGAGTATCAAACAGGGCAATGAGCAGTTCTTC
-	-	TRBV6-6	TRBJ2-7	CASSWASYEQYF	TGTGCCAGCAGTTGGGCTTCCTACGAGCAGTACTTC
-	TRBD1	TRBV18	TRBJ1-2	CASSPRQGGDYGYTF	TGTGCCAGCTCACCACGACAGGGGGGTGACTATGGCTACACCTTC
-	-	TRBV11-2	TRBJ2-3	CASSARGGGGYQDTQYF	TGTGCCAGCAGCGCCCGAGGGGGGGGCGGGTACCAAGATACGCAGTATTTT
-	-	TRBV7-6	TRBJ1-5	CASSLGDTGMNQPQHF	TGTGCCAGCAGCTTAGGGGACACGGGTATGAATCAGCCCCAGCATTTT
-	-	TRBV6-5	TRBJ1-6	CASSYLNRDSPLHF	TGTGCCAGCAGTTACCTAAACAGAGATTCACCCCTCCACTTT
-	-	TRBV25-1	TRBJ2-3	CASSELGGDTDTQYF	TGTGCCAGCAGTGAATTAGGGGGGGACACAGATACGCAGTATTTT
-	-	TRBV10-3	TRBJ2-7	CAISESSGPSGEQYF	TGTGCCATCAGTGAGTCGTCAGGGCCTTCGGGCGAGCAGTACTTC
-	-	TRBV7-3	TRBJ1-5	CASSFQGQGRQPQHF	TGTGCCAGCAGCTTTCAAGGGCAGGGAAGGCAGCCCCAGCATTTT
-	-	TRBV7-9	TRBJ2-7	CASSRGANYEQYF	TGTGCCAGCAGCCGGGGGGCCAACTACGAGCAGTACTTC
-	-	TRBV7-6	TRBJ1-6	CASSSTENNSPLHF	TGTGCCAGCAGCTCTACAGAAAATAATTCACCCCTCCACTTT
-	-	TRBV6-5	TRBJ1-2	CASSTGTTYGYTF	TGTGCCAGCAGTACCGGGACAACATATGGCTACACCTTC
-	-	TRBV4-3	TRBJ2-1	CASSYHLLSPEQFF	TGCGCCAGCAGCTACCACCTCCTCTCACCTGAGCAGTTCTTC
few	-	TRBV15	TRBJ2-3	CATSKGGEGTGTQYF	TGTGCCACCAGCAAAGGTGGGGAAGGGACGGGTACGCAGTATTTT
-	TRBD1	TRBV5-1	TRBJ2-3	CASSLGDRARADTQYF	TGCGCCAGCAGCTTGGGCGACAGGGCCCGGGCAGATACGCAGTATTTT
-	TRBD1	TRBV5-5	TRBJ1-6	CASSSTLGGTANLSPLHF	TGTGCCAGCAGCTCCACGTTGGGGGGGACAGCCAACCTTTCACCCCTCCACTTT
-	-	TRBV2	TRBJ2-3	CASSSPNGYTDTQYF	TGTGCCAGCAGTTCCCCGAATGGTTACACAGATACGCAGTATTTT
-	TRBD2	TRBV7-7	TRBJ2-5	CASSLARGSSKETQYF	TGTGCTAGCAGCTTAGCGCGGGGGTCGTCCAAAGAGACCCAGTACTTC
-	-	TRBV18	TRBJ2-7	CASSQRGLSYEQYF	TGTGCCAGCTCCCAAAGGGGACTCTCCTACGAGCAGTACTTC
-	-	TRBV7-2	TRBJ1-3	CASSLSGNTIYF	TGTGCCAGCAGCTTAAGCGGAAACACCATATATTTT
few	TRBD1	TRBV6-4	TRBJ1-5	CASSPGTGSQPQHF	TGTGCCAGCAGCCCCGGGACAGGGAGTCAGCCCCAGCATTTT
few	-	TRBV4-1	TRBJ2-3	CASSHPPLRDMSTDTQYF	TGCGCCAGCAGCCACCCCCCCCTTAGGGACATGAGCACAGATACGCAGTATTTT